This T cell receptor (beta chain) was sequenced for a study of blood T cell repertoires in COVID-19. Using immunoSEQ multiplex PCR, the repertoire was profiled, and TCRdb retains in-frame clones only, with some absent. The data hold around 30,000 clones, with 90% observed a single time. The receptor comes from a man older than 75 with acute or convalescent COVID-19. The sample consisted of peripheral blood.

The CDR3 loop is CASSFERGRDYNEQFF. CDR3 DNA sequence: TGCGCCAGCAGCTTCGAGCGGGGAAGGGACTACAATGAGCAGTTCTTC. This chain connects TRBV5-1 to TRBJ2-1, with 7 bases that match TRBD2. There are 16 residues in the CDR3. Germline loops: CDR1 SGHRS, CDR2 YFSETQ. Unmatched junction bases numbered 8, after V lost 2 bases and J lost 3 bases. The whole variable domain, remainder taken from reference TRBV5-1 and TRBJ2-1, is KAGVTQTPRYLIKTRGQQVTLSCSPISGHRSVSWYQQTPGQGLQFLFEYFSETQRNKGNFPGRFSGRQFSNSRSEMNVSTLELGDSALYLCASSFERGRDYNEQFFGPGTRLTVL.